Following are 2 T cell receptor beta chains from one sample sequenced in a study of lymphopenia after photon versus proton radiotherapy. Repertoires were generated with immunoSEQ multiplex PCR, while TCRdb's copy carries only in-frame clones and drops some. The top ten hold approximately 2% of the sample, which has 60,000 or so clones, about 90% seen once. The starting material was peripheral blood, obtained from a patient treated with photon-based radiotherapy. The receptors stem from a man aged 35-49 years with gastric cancer.

This clone appeared a single time. The CDR3 DNA sequence: TGTGCCAGCAGCTTGGTGGGAGCGAACACTGAAGCTTTCTTT. Its translation: CASSLVGANTEAFF. The genes are TRBV5-4 and TRBJ1-1; no reliable D call. From germline, CDR1 is SGHNT and CDR2 YYREEE (reference sequence). The CDR3 covers 14 residues. V lost 0 bases and J lost 1, with 7 bases in between.

The rearrangement joins TRBV2 to TRBJ1-6; D gene uncertain. The V gene lost 8 bases and the J gene lost 6 bases, with 11 bases spanning the gap. CDR1 and CDR2 from the germline V gene are SNHLY and FYNNEI. The CDR3 has 13 residues. This CDR3 is CASGEESNSPLHF. Here the CDR3 DNA reads TGTGCCAGCGGGGAAGAGTCTAATTCACCCCTCCACTTT.